These T cell receptor beta chains were read from a single sample in a study of blood T cell repertoires in COVID-19. Here immunoSEQ multiplex PCR was the method, and the copy in TCRdb shows in-frame clones only, minus some. The data show fewer than 400,000 clones, under 90% seen once. Sequencing used PBMCs or T cells enriched from blood (not recorded which). Every receptor here comes from a young man who had recovered from COVID-19. CDR3s include the opening cysteine and the closing phenylalanine or tryptophan. Fields, in order: V gene, J gene, clone size, D gene, CDR3 protein, CDR3 DNA. The D gene is left open where the match is weak. Some rows mark clone size as missing; the rest say once, few, many or name a class of expanded clone.

v_gene: TRBV5-1; j_gene: TRBJ1-2; abundance: NA; d_gene: NA; CDR3aa: CASSLLRTAKGYTF; CDR3nt: TGCGCCAGCAGCTTGCTCCGGACAGCTAAGGGCTACACCTTC
v_gene: TRBV19; j_gene: TRBJ1-3; abundance: NA; d_gene: NA; CDR3aa: CASRTSSGNTIYF; CDR3nt: TGTGCCAGTCGGACTTCTTCTGGAAACACCATATATTTT
v_gene: TRBV19; j_gene: TRBJ2-2; abundance: NA; d_gene: NA; CDR3aa: CASSIGTANTGELFF; CDR3nt: TGTGCCAGTAGTATAGGGACAGCGAACACCGGGGAGCTGTTTTTT
v_gene: TRBV30; j_gene: TRBJ2-3; abundance: NA; d_gene: NA; CDR3aa: CAWSVQLRDTQYF; CDR3nt: TGTGCCTGGAGTGTACAATTGAGGGATACGCAGTATTTT
v_gene: TRBV5-8; j_gene: TRBJ1-5; abundance: once; d_gene: TRBD1; CDR3aa: CASSFDRGVSNQPQHF; CDR3nt: TGTGCCAGCAGCTTTGACAGGGGGGTTAGCAATCAGCCCCAGCATTTT
v_gene: TRBV28; j_gene: TRBJ2-7; abundance: NA; d_gene: TRBD1; CDR3aa: CASQGAFYEQYF; CDR3nt: TGTGCCAGCCAGGGGGCTTTCTACGAGCAGTACTTC
v_gene: TRBV4-1; j_gene: TRBJ2-1; abundance: NA; d_gene: NA; CDR3aa: CASSQENVPGSHRASYNEQFF; CDR3nt: TGCGCCAGCAGCCAAGAAAATGTCCCGGGAAGCCACCGAGCCTCCTACAATGAGCAGTTCTTC
v_gene: TRBV5-1; j_gene: TRBJ1-1; abundance: once; d_gene: TRBD1; CDR3aa: CASSLGGQGEAFF; CDR3nt: TGCGCCAGCAGCTTGGGGGGACAGGGTGAAGCTTTCTTT
v_gene: TRBV11-3; j_gene: TRBJ2-7; abundance: NA; d_gene: NA; CDR3aa: CASSPQRAYSYEQYF; CDR3nt: TGTGCCAGCAGCCCTCAGCGGGCATACTCCTACGAGCAGTACTTC
v_gene: TRBV5-1; j_gene: TRBJ2-7; abundance: NA; d_gene: NA; CDR3aa: CASSHVGGYEQYF; CDR3nt: TGCGCCAGCAGCCACGTCGGGGGTTACGAGCAGTACTTC
v_gene: TRBV28; j_gene: TRBJ1-1; abundance: NA; d_gene: TRBD1; CDR3aa: CASSTTGDEAFF; CDR3nt: TGTGCCAGCAGTACAACAGGGGACGAAGCTTTCTTT
v_gene: TRBV3-1/TRBV3-2; j_gene: TRBJ1-6; abundance: once; d_gene: NA; CDR3aa: CASSQVGSPLHF; CDR3nt: TGTGCCAGCAGCCAAGTCGGTTCACCCCTCCACTTT
v_gene: TRBV12-3/TRBV12-4; j_gene: TRBJ2-7; abundance: NA; d_gene: NA; CDR3aa: CASSPLSAREQYF; CDR3nt: TGTGCCAGCAGCCCCCTCTCCGCGAGGGAGCAGTACTTC
v_gene: TRBV5-4; j_gene: TRBJ2-7; abundance: NA; d_gene: NA; CDR3aa: CASSLALGLRSYEQYF; CDR3nt: TGTGCCAGCAGCTTGGCCTTAGGACTGAGGTCCTACGAGCAGTACTTC
v_gene: TRBV19; j_gene: TRBJ1-4; abundance: NA; d_gene: TRBD1; CDR3aa: CASCRSGQGGEKLFF; CDR3nt: TGTGCCAGTTGCCGATCAGGACAGGGCGGTGAAAAACTGTTTTTT
v_gene: TRBV30; j_gene: TRBJ1-1; abundance: NA; d_gene: NA; CDR3aa: CAWTPRRGRAEAFF; CDR3nt: TGTGCCTGGACCCCTCGACGGGGGAGAGCTGAAGCTTTCTTT
v_gene: TRBV27; j_gene: TRBJ1-2; abundance: NA; d_gene: TRBD1; CDR3aa: CASSPVQGVNYGYTF; CDR3nt: TGTGCCAGCAGTCCGGTACAGGGGGTTAACTATGGCTACACCTTC
v_gene: TRBV3-1/TRBV3-2; j_gene: TRBJ2-7; abundance: few; d_gene: TRBD1; CDR3aa: CASSRQGAYEQYF; CDR3nt: TGTGCCAGCAGTCGACAGGGGGCTTACGAGCAGTACTTC
v_gene: TRBV19; j_gene: TRBJ2-5; abundance: NA; d_gene: NA; CDR3aa: CASSPRGETQYF; CDR3nt: TGTGCCAGTAGTCCCAGGGGAGAGACCCAGTACTTC
v_gene: TRBV7-9; j_gene: TRBJ2-2; abundance: NA; d_gene: NA; CDR3aa: CASSLVVQGPGELFF; CDR3nt: TGTGCCAGCAGCTTAGTAGTACAGGGTCCCGGGGAGCTGTTTTTT
v_gene: TRBV6-5; j_gene: TRBJ1-2; abundance: NA; d_gene: NA; CDR3aa: CASNTGHHNYGYTF; CDR3nt: TGTGCCAGCAACACAGGACACCATAACTATGGCTACACCTTC
v_gene: TRBV6-6; j_gene: TRBJ2-2; abundance: few; d_gene: NA; CDR3aa: CASSFELTGELFF; CDR3nt: TGTGCCAGCAGTTTCGAACTCACCGGGGAGCTGTTTTTT
v_gene: TRBV30; j_gene: TRBJ2-7; abundance: NA; d_gene: TRBD2; CDR3aa: CAWSGGLAASQQYF; CDR3nt: TGTGCCTGGAGTGGGGGACTAGCGGCCTCCCAGCAGTACTTC
v_gene: TRBV10-1; j_gene: TRBJ2-2; abundance: NA; d_gene: TRBD1; CDR3aa: CASRPGQGDTGELFF; CDR3nt: TGCGCCAGCAGGCCGGGACAGGGCGACACCGGGGAGCTGTTTTTT
v_gene: TRBV5-1; j_gene: TRBJ2-2; abundance: NA; d_gene: TRBD1; CDR3aa: CASTKGQGNTGELFF; CDR3nt: TGCGCCAGTACGAAAGGACAGGGGAACACCGGGGAGCTGTTTTTT
v_gene: TRBV19; j_gene: TRBJ2-7; abundance: NA; d_gene: TRBD1; CDR3aa: CASSIEAGTGREQYF; CDR3nt: TGTGCCAGTAGTATAGAAGCCGGGACAGGGCGAGAGCAGTACTTC
v_gene: TRBV7-8; j_gene: TRBJ1-6; abundance: few; d_gene: NA; CDR3aa: CASQWGGNSPLHF; CDR3nt: TGTGCCAGCCAATGGGGGGGCAATTCACCCCTCCACTTT
v_gene: TRBV19; j_gene: TRBJ1-4; abundance: NA; d_gene: NA; CDR3aa: CASSQFHGESEKLFF; CDR3nt: TGTGCCAGTAGTCAGTTCCACGGAGAGAGTGAAAAACTGTTTTTT
v_gene: TRBV19; j_gene: TRBJ1-4; abundance: NA; d_gene: NA; CDR3aa: CASSIPDEKLFF; CDR3nt: TGTGCCAGTAGTATACCGGATGAAAAACTGTTTTTT
v_gene: TRBV28; j_gene: TRBJ1-2; abundance: NA; d_gene: TRBD1; CDR3aa: CASTTTGVRGYTF; CDR3nt: TGTGCCAGCACCACCACAGGGGTCAGGGGCTACACCTTC
v_gene: TRBV2; j_gene: TRBJ1-2; abundance: NA; d_gene: NA; CDR3aa: CASSEGQDGYTF; CDR3nt: TGTGCCAGCAGTGAAGGACAGGACGGCTACACCTTC
v_gene: TRBV5-1; j_gene: TRBJ2-1; abundance: NA; d_gene: TRBD1; CDR3aa: CASSLTGDNEQFF; CDR3nt: TGCGCCAGCAGCCTTACAGGGGACAATGAGCAGTTCTTC
v_gene: TRBV28; j_gene: TRBJ1-1; abundance: NA; d_gene: NA; CDR3aa: CASSLSLQAAFF; CDR3nt: TGTGCCAGCAGTTTAAGTCTCCAGGCGGCTTTCTTT
v_gene: TRBV7-9; j_gene: TRBJ2-1; abundance: NA; d_gene: NA; CDR3aa: CASSLSPEQFF; CDR3nt: TGTGCCAGCAGCTTGTCTCCTGAGCAGTTCTTC
v_gene: TRBV5-1; j_gene: TRBJ2-7; abundance: once; d_gene: TRBD1; CDR3aa: CASSLGTGVYEQYF; CDR3nt: TGCGCCAGCAGCTTGGGGACAGGGGTCTACGAGCAGTACTTC
v_gene: TRBV11-3; j_gene: TRBJ2-1; abundance: NA; d_gene: NA; CDR3aa: CASSLGQFSYNEQFF; CDR3nt: TGTGCCAGCAGCTTAGGCCAGTTCAGCTACAATGAGCAGTTCTTC